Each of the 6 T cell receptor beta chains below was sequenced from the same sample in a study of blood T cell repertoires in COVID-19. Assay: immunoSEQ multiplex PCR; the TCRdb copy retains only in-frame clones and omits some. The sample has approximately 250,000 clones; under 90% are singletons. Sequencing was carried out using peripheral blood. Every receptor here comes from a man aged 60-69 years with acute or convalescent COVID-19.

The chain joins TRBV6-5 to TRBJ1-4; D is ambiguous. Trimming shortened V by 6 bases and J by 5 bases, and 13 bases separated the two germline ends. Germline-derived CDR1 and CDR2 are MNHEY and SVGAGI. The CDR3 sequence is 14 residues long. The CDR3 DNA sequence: TGTGCCAGCAGAACGGGATGGGGAAATGAAAAACTGTTTTTT. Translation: CASRTGWGNEKLFF.

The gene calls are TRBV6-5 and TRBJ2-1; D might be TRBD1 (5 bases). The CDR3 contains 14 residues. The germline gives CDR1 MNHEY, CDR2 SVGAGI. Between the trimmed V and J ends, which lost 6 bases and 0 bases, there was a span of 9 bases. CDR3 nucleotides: TGTGCCAGCAGCACAGGTGGCTCCTACAATGAGCAGTTCTTC. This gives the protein CASSTGGSYNEQFF.

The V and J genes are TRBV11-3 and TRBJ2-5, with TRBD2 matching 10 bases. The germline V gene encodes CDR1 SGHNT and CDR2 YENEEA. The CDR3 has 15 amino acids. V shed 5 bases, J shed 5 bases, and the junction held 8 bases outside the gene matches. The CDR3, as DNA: TGTGCCAGCAGCGCAGCGGGGGGGCCTCGGGAGACCCAGTACTTC. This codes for CASSAAGGPRETQYF.

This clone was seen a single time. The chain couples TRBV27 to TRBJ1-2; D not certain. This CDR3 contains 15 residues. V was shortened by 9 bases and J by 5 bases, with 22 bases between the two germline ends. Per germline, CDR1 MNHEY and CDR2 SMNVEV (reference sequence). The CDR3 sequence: CARAGERVCRYGYTF. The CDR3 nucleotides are TGTGCCAGGGCGGGAGAGAGGGTTTGTCGTTATGGCTACACCTTC.

Here the CDR3 reads CASGLGRGSYEQYF. In DNA, the CDR3 is TGTGCTAGTGGTTTGGGTAGGGGTTCCTACGAGCAGTACTTC. V and J are TRBV12-5 and TRBJ2-7; D may be TRBD1 (5 bases). This CDR3 comprises 14 residues. Germline lookup yields CDR1 LGHNT and CDR2 FRNRAP. Trimming stripped 1 base from V and 1 base from J, with 8 bases between.

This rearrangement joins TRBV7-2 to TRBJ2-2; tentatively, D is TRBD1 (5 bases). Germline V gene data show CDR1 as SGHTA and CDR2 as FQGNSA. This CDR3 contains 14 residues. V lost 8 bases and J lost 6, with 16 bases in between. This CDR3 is CASGSDRGSGELFF. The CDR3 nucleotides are TGTGCCAGCGGGTCGGATAGGGGTTCCGGGGAGCTGTTTTTT.